A selection of T cell receptor beta chains follows, all from one sample in a study of T cells in Graves' hyperthyroidism and ophthalmopathy. TCRdb fed the multiplex PCR reads into MiXCR, producing one record per CDR3 protein. The table includes about 610,000 distinct CDR3 sequences, around 42% detected once. What was sequenced was peripheral blood or thyroid tissue (not recorded which). Receptors were obtained from a woman under 30 with Graves' hyperthyroidism. Each CDR3 is given with its conserved first and last residue. A D gene is named only where the DNA matches it firmly. Clone size is not always given. Where it is, it says once, few, many or a class for expanded clones.

abundance: .; d_gene: TRBD2; j_gene: TRBJ2-2; v_gene: TRBV5-4; CDR3aa: CASSWLAVGTGELFF; CDR3nt: TGTGCCAGCAGCTGGCTAGCGGTAGGGACTGGGGAGCTGTTTTTT
abundance: .; d_gene: .; j_gene: TRBJ1-1; v_gene: TRBV7-9; CDR3aa: CASRKTSGGGNTEAFF; CDR3nt: TGTGCCAGCAGAAAGACTAGCGGAGGGGGGAACACTGAAGCTTTCTTT
abundance: many; d_gene: .; j_gene: TRBJ1-2; v_gene: TRBV3-1; CDR3aa: CASSHEGYGYTF; CDR3nt: TGTGCCAGCAGCCATGAGGGCTATGGCTACACCTTC
abundance: .; d_gene: .; j_gene: TRBJ2-3; v_gene: TRBV2; CDR3aa: CARSVTGDTQYF; CDR3nt: TGTGCCAGATCGGTCACGGGCGATACGCAGTATTTT
abundance: many; d_gene: .; j_gene: TRBJ1-1; v_gene: TRBV7-7; CDR3aa: CASSRDLNTEAFF; CDR3nt: TGTGCCAGCAGCCGGGATTTGAACACTGAAGCTTTCTTT
abundance: many; d_gene: TRBD1; j_gene: TRBJ2-7; v_gene: TRBV6-1; CDR3aa: CASRGTGAAVSYEQYF; CDR3nt: TGTGCCAGCAGGGGGACAGGGGCGGCAGTCTCCTACGAGCAGTACTTC
abundance: .; d_gene: .; j_gene: TRBJ1-4; v_gene: TRBV29-1; CDR3aa: CSVPGQGLAGSVNEKLFF; CDR3nt: TGCAGCGTCCCTGGGCAGGGACTGGCGGGCTCGGTGAATGAAAAACTGTTTTTT
abundance: many; d_gene: TRBD1; j_gene: TRBJ2-7; v_gene: TRBV6-4; CDR3aa: CASSDEVGQAPYEQYF; CDR3nt: TGTGCCAGCAGTGACGAAGTGGGACAGGCACCCTACGAGCAGTACTTC
abundance: .; d_gene: TRBD2; j_gene: TRBJ2-5; v_gene: TRBV7-9; CDR3aa: CASRPSSGRGETQYF; CDR3nt: TGTGCCAGCAGACCCTCTAGCGGGAGAGGGGAGACCCAGTACTTC
abundance: once; d_gene: TRBD2; j_gene: TRBJ2-5; v_gene: TRBV7-2; CDR3aa: CASSLGLAGSNETQYF; CDR3nt: TGTGCCAGCAGCTTAGGGCTAGCGGGGAGCAATGAGACCCAGTACTTC
abundance: .; d_gene: .; j_gene: TRBJ2-6; v_gene: TRBV7-9; CDR3aa: CASSLRESNVLTF; CDR3nt: TGTGCCAGCAGCTTACGGGAGTCCAACGTCCTGACTTTC
abundance: many; d_gene: .; j_gene: TRBJ2-5; v_gene: TRBV12-3/TRBV12-4; CDR3aa: CASSLRQGDQETQYF; CDR3nt: TGTGCCAGCAGTTTACGGCAGGGCGACCAAGAGACCCAGTACTTC
abundance: .; d_gene: .; j_gene: TRBJ1-5; v_gene: TRBV2; CDR3aa: CASSDVGGGNQPQHF; CDR3nt: TGTGCCAGCAGCGACGTTGGGGGGGGCAATCAGCCCCAGCATTTT
abundance: few; d_gene: .; j_gene: TRBJ1-1; v_gene: TRBV2; CDR3aa: CARGRDTEAFF; CDR3nt: TGTGCTAGGGGCAGGGACACTGAAGCTTTCTTT
abundance: many; d_gene: TRBD1; j_gene: TRBJ1-1; v_gene: TRBV5-1; CDR3aa: CASSPRQGGANTEAFF; CDR3nt: TGCGCCAGCAGCCCCAGACAGGGAGGGGCGAACACTGAAGCTTTCTTT
abundance: .; d_gene: .; j_gene: TRBJ2-5; v_gene: TRBV15; CDR3aa: CATSSGFSNQPQYF; CDR3nt: TGTGCCACCAGCAGCGGATTTAGCAATCAGCCCCAGTACTTC
abundance: many; d_gene: TRBD2; j_gene: TRBJ2-5; v_gene: TRBV6-1; CDR3aa: CASTRIAGGQETQYF; CDR3nt: TGTGCCAGCACTCGAATAGCGGGAGGGCAAGAGACCCAGTACTTC
abundance: .; d_gene: .; j_gene: TRBJ2-7; v_gene: TRBV20-1; CDR3aa: CSLGLSYEQYF; CDR3nt: TGCAGTTTAGGACTTAGTTACGAGCAGTACTTC
abundance: many; d_gene: TRBD1; j_gene: TRBJ2-5; v_gene: TRBV6-6; CDR3aa: CASRGQGADETQYF; CDR3nt: TGTGCCAGCCGAGGACAGGGGGCGGATGAGACCCAGTACTTC
abundance: .; d_gene: .; j_gene: TRBJ2-7; v_gene: TRBV10-3; CDR3aa: CAISDGQYF; CDR3nt: TGTGCCATCAGTGACGGGCAGTACTTC